This TCR beta chain comes out of a study of shared clonotypes between healthy human individuals. Points from the study as a whole: Sorted-subset samples were not fully sequenced, rarefaction indicated.

Here immunoSEQ multiplex PCR was the method, and the copy in TCRdb shows in-frame clones only, minus some. The table shows some 680,000 clones, with around three quarters occurring only once. About this clone itself: Its antigen is not known.

CDR1 MDHEN and CDR2 SYDVKM come from the germline V gene. The CDR3 spans 16 residues. V was clipped by 0 bases and J by 4 bases, with 13 bases between them. This chain connects TRBV28 to TRBJ1-5; D is possibly TRBD1 (5 bases). Sequenced input: memory CD4+ T cells sorted from blood. Subset specified: CD45RA-negative fraction. The origin of this receptor is a woman in her 30s in good health. CDR3 DNA: TGTGCCAGCAGTTTATGGCAGGGAGATAGGAATCAGCCCCAGCATTTT. Amino acid sequence: CASSLWQGDRNQPQHF.